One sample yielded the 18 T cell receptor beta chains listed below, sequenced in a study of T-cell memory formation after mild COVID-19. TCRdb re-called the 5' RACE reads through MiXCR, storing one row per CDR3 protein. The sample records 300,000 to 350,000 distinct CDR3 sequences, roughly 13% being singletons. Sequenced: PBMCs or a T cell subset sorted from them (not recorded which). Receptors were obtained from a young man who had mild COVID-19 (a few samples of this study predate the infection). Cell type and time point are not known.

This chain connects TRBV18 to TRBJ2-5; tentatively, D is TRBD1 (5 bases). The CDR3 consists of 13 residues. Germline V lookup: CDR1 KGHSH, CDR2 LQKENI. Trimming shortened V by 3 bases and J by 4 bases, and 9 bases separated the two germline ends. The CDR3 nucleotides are TGTGCCAGCTCACCTGGCAGGGCAGAGACCCAGTACTTC. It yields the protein CASSPGRAETQYF.

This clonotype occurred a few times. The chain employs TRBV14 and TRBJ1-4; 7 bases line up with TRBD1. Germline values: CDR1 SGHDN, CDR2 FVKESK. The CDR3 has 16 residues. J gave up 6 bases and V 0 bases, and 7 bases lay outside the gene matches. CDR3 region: CASSQDRGQTYEKLFF. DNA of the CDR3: TGTGCCAGCAGCCAAGATCGGGGACAGACTTATGAAAAACTGTTTTTT. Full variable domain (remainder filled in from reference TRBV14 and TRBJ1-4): EAGVTQFPSHSVIEKGQTVTLRCDPISGHDNLYWYRRVMGKEIKFLLHFVKESKQDESGMPNNRFLAERTGGTYSTLKVQPAELEDSGVYFCASSQDRGQTYEKLFFGSGTQLSVL.

The CDR3 here is CASSQATPADTQYF. The DNA for the CDR3 is TGTGCCAGCAGCCAGGCTACCCCGGCAGATACGCAGTATTTT. The J gene is TRBJ2-3, the V gene TRBV14; D is undetermined. This CDR3 region has 14 residues. The V end lost 3 bases, the J end lost 4 bases, and 11 bases lay between the germline ends. Germline values: CDR1 SGHDN, CDR2 FVKESK.

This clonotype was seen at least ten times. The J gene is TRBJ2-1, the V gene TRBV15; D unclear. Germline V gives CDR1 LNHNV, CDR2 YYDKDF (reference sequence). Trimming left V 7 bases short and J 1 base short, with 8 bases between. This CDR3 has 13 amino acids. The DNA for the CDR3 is TGTGCCACCACTGGCGGATCCTACAATGAGCAGTTCTTC. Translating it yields CATTGGSYNEQFF.

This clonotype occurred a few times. The CDR3 bases are TGTGCCAGCAATTCACCGGGACAGGGTTGGGGAGAGCAGTACTTC. Protein product: CASNSPGQGWGEQYF. The V gene is TRBV6-5, the J gene TRBJ2-7, with 9 nucleotides matching TRBD1. J was trimmed by 7 bases and V by 7 bases; bases with no gene match: 14. Germline V lookup: CDR1 MNHEY, CDR2 SVGAGI. This CDR3 region has 15 residues.

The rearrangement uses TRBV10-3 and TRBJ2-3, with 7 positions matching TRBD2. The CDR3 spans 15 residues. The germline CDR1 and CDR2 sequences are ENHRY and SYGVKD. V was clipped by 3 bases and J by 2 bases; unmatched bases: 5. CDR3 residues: CAISEALADTDTQYF. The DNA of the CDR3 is TGTGCCATCAGTGAAGCCCTAGCGGACACAGATACGCAGTATTTT.

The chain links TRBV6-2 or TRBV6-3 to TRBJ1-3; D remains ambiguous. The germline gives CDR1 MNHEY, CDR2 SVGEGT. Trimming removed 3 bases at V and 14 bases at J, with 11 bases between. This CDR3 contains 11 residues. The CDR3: CASSYQRGLYF. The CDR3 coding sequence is TGTGCCAGCAGTTATCAGCGTGGATTATATTTT.

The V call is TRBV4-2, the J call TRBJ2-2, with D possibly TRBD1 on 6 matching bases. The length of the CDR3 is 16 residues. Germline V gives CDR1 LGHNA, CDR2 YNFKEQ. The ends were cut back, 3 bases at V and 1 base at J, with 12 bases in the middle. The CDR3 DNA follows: TGTGCCAGCAGCCAGGGACATGAGATGAACACCGGGGAGCTGTTTTTT. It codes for CASSQGHEMNTGELFF.

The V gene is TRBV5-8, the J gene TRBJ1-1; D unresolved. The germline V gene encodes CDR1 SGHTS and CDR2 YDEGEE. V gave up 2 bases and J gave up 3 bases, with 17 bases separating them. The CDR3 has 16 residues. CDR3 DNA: TGTGCCAGCAGCTTCTATAGTCCTAGGGTGGACACTGAAGCTTTCTTT. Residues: CASSFYSPRVDTEAFF.

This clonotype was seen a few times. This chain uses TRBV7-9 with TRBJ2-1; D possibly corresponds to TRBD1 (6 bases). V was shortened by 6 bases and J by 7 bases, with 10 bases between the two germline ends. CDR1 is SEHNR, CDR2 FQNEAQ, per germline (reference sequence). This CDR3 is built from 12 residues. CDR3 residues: CASRLTGNEQFF. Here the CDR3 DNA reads TGTGCCAGCAGGCTTACAGGGAATGAGCAGTTCTTC. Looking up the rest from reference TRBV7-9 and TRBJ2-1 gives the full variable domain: DTGVSQNPRHKITKRGQNVTFRCDPISEHNRLYWYRQTLGQGPEFLTYFQNEAQLEKSRLLSDRFSAERPKGSFSTLEIQRTEQGDSAMYLCASRLTGNEQFFGPGTRLTVL.

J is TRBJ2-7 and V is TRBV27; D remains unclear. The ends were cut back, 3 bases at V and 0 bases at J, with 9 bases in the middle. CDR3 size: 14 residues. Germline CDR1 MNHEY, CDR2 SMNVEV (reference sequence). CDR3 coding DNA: TGTGCCAGCAGTTTCGCCCAGAGCTCCTACGAGCAGTACTTC. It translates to CASSFAQSSYEQYF.

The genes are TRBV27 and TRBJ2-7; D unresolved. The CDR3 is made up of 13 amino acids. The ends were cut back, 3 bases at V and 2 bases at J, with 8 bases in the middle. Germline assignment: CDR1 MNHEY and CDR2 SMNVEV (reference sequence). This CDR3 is CASSFRLPYEQYF. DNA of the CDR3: TGTGCCAGCAGTTTTCGGCTTCCCTACGAGCAGTACTTC.

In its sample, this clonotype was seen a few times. The CDR3 is CASSVGTATYNEQFF. The CDR3 DNA sequence: TGTGCCAGCAGCGTAGGGACAGCTACCTACAATGAGCAGTTCTTC. The rearrangement joins TRBV9 to TRBJ2-1; maybe TRBD1 (6 bases). Between the trimmed V and J ends, which lost 0 bases and 2 bases, there was a span of 9 bases. The CDR3 runs to 15 residues. The V gene's germline CDR1 is SGDLS and CDR2 YYNGEE.

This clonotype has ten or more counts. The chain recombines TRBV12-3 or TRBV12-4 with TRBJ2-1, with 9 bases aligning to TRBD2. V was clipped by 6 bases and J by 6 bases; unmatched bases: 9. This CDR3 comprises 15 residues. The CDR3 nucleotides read TGTGCCAGCAGCTTATGGCTAGCGGGGACCAATGAGCAGTTCTTC. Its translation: CASSLWLAGTNEQFF.

CDR3 amino acids: CASRYTADAGELFF. CDR3 coding DNA: TGTGCCAGCAGATACACCGCTGATGCCGGGGAGCTGTTTTTT. V usage is TRBV7-2 and J usage is TRBJ2-2; D call uncertain. In germline, CDR1 is SGHTA, CDR2 FQGNSA. The CDR3 is 14 amino acids. V was trimmed by 6 bases and J by 6 bases, leaving 14 bases between them.

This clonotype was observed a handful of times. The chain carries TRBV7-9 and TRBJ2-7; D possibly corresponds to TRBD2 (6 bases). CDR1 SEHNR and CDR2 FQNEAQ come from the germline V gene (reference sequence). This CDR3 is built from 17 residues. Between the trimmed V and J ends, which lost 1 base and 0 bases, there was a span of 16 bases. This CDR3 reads CASSLEGSGESSYEQYV. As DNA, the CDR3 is TGTGCCAGCAGCTTAGAAGGTTCGGGGGAGAGCTCCTACGAGCAGTACGTC.

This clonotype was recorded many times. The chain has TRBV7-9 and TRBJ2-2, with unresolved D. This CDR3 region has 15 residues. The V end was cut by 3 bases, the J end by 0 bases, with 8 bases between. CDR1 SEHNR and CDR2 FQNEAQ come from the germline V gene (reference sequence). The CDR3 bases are TGTGCCAGCAGCTTTGGGCAGACGAACACCGGGGAGCTGTTTTTT. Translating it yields CASSFGQTNTGELFF.

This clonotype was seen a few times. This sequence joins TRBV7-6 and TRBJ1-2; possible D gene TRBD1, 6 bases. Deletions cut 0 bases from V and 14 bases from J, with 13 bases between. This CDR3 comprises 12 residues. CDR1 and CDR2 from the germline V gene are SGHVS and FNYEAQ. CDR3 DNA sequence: TGTGCCAGCAGCTTAGCGCTGGGGGCGCCGACCTTC. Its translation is CASSLALGAPTF.